The present entry profiles one T cell receptor beta chain with its context. Its antigen is not known. Peripheral blood genomic DNA, not sorted cells or RNA, was the template. This CDR3 region has 12 residues. Trimming took off 6 bases at V and 0 bases at J, with 5 bases between the two ends. Germline-derived CDR1 and CDR2 are WSHSY and SAAADI. Multiplex touch-down PCR with TRB-A/B primers amplified rearranged V-D-J TRB sequences. TCRdb re-derived calls from the multiplex PCR reads in MiXCR, one entry per CDR3 protein. The table shows some 3,500 distinct CDR3 sequences, with around a quarter occurring only once. These data come from a study of T cell repertoires in aging, cancer and after chemotherapy. Study outcomes and limitations: The repertoire data cannot show anything about immunological memory following chemotherapy. Untreated cancer patients had significantly lower blood TCR diversity than age-matched healthy donors. In cancer patients, declining TCR diversity with age involved lost richness and lost evenness.

The chain joins TRBV10-2 to TRBJ1-1; no firm D call. The sequenced material came from blood. This clonotype was sampled from a human donor with a solid tumor. The CDR3 is CASSKLNTEAFF. The DNA for the CDR3 is TGCGCCAGCAGCAAGCTGAACACTGAAGCTTTCTTT.